This paragraph covers one T cell receptor (beta chain) sequence. Sequenced by immunoSEQ multiplex PCR; TCRdb stores in-frame clones only, minus some. The sample has about 160,000 clones; roughly 84% are singletons. This specimen comes from a study of blood T cell repertoires in COVID-19. CDR3 size: 16 residues. Germline CDR1 and CDR2: SGDLS and YYNGEE. The junction had 10 bases not matched to a gene; V was cut back by 4 bases and J by 0 bases. This sequence joins TRBV9 and TRBJ2-7; 7 positions agree with TRBD2. Sequencing used PBMCs or T cells enriched from blood (not recorded which). The TCR was taken from a man aged 55-75 years who had recovered from COVID-19. CDR3 DNA: TGTGCCAGCAGCCCTATCGTGAGGGACTACTCCTACGAGCAGTACTTC. This gives the protein CASSPIVRDYSYEQYF.